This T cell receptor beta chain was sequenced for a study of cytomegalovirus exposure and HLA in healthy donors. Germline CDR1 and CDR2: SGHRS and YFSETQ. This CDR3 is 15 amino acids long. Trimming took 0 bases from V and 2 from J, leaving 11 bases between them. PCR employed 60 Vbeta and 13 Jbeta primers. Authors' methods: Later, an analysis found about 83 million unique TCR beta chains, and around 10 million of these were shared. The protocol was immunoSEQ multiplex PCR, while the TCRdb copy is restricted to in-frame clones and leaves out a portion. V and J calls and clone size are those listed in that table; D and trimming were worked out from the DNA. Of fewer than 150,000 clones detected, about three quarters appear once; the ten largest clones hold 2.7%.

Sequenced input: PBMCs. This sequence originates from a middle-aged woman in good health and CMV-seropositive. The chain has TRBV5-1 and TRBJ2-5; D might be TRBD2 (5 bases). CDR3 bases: TGCGCCAGCAGCTTGGCCGTCGGGATACAAGAGACCCAGTACTTC. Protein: CASSLAVGIQETQYF.